This T cell receptor (beta chain) was sequenced in a study of regulatory T cells in long-lasting Graves disease. Across the study: Graves' disease counted as persistent after over 5 years of antithyroid drugs with positive TSH receptor antibodies.

To note about this clonotype: Its antigen is unidentified.

Arm-PCR with iRepertoire HTBI primers amplified the CDR3 regions for these TCR beta libraries. TCRdb independently ran MiXCR on the multiplex PCR reads; one entry per CDR3 protein. The data contain approximately 400,000 distinct CDR3 sequences, roughly 20% of them singletons. Broader study findings: Under persistent disease, TRBV28, TRBJ1-2 and TRBJ2-5 were used preferentially. Compared with new cases, persistent Graves' patients showed reduced TCR diversity.

Time point defined: persistent/refractory GD, antithyroid drugs over 5 years with positive TRAb. Making the TCR library involved RNA that had been extracted from PBMCs. American Thyroid Association guidelines were used to diagnose Graves' disease. The CDR3 length is 14 residues. Germline V lookup: CDR1 KGHSH, CDR2 LQKENI. V was trimmed by 5 bases and J by 5 bases, leaving 10 bases between them. This sequence originates from a female donor with Graves disease. The source was peripheral blood mononuclear cells (PBMCs), collected when the disease was refractory, from a patient treated with antithyroid drugs. This chain uses TRBV18 with TRBJ1-6, with D maybe TRBD1 (6 bases). Written as DNA, the CDR3 is TGTGCCAGCTCAACGGACAGCAATAATTCACCCCTCCACTTT. It translates to CASSTDSNNSPLHF.